This TCR beta chain derives from a study of immune cell composition in non-small cell lung cancer. General study results and limits: Shared sequences between tumour-reactive and dominant in vivo clones were not proven. TIL tumour reactivity correlated with maximal tumour-associated clone frequency in adenocarcinoma. Tumour-associated clones >0.5% occurred in about a third of adenocarcinomas, 75% of squamous. Lung adenocarcinomas had lower top 10 clone scores and clonality than squamous tumours.

Profiled with immunoSEQ multiplex PCR; TCRdb holds only in-frame clones, not every one. The table lists approximately 3,800 clones, about 68% of them singletons. V lost 0 bases and J lost 1, with 7 bases in between. The CDR3 is made up of 14 amino acids. Germline V gives CDR1 SGDLS, CDR2 YYNGEE. This clone was picked up one time. Its antigen is currently unknown. This receptor was taken from a human donor with non-small cell lung cancer. The chain is built from TRBV9 and TRBJ1-1; D gene uncertain. Sequenced sample: lung tumor tissue. The CDR3 loop is CASSVGRENTEAFF. The CDR3 DNA sequence: TGTGCCAGCAGCGTAGGTCGCGAGAACACTGAAGCTTTCTTT. The full variable domain, its missing parts supplied by reference TRBV9 and TRBJ1-1, is DSGVTQTPKHLITATGQRVTLRCSPRSGDLSVYWYQQSLDQGLQFLIQYYNGEERAKGNILERFSAQQFPDLHSELNLSSLELGDSALYFCASSVGRENTEAFFGQGTRLTVV.